The clone carrying this T cell receptor (beta chain) was seen only a few times. A multiplex PCR was run with 60 Vbeta primers and 13 Jbeta primers. Assay: immunoSEQ multiplex PCR; the TCRdb copy retains only in-frame clones and omits some. The sample lists some 150,000 clones; 75% were seen once. This record belongs to a study of cytomegalovirus exposure and HLA in healthy donors. Per the germline V gene, CDR1 is SGHDT and CDR2 is YYEEEE. The CDR3 sequence is 14 residues long. The V end lost 1 base, the J end lost 10 bases, and 12 bases lay between the germline ends. This clonotype was sampled from a man aged 40-50 years in good health and CMV-seronegative. The chain joins TRBV5-6 to TRBJ1-6; possible D gene TRBD1, 6 bases. The sequencing input was PBMCs. The CDR3 nucleotides read TGTGCCAGCAGCTTGTGGAGAGGGGGATCACCCCTCCACTTT. Protein: CASSLWRGGSPLHF.